The clone carrying this T cell receptor (beta chain) was seen many times. Its antigen remains unknown. CDR1 and CDR2 from the germline V gene are SGHVS and FQNEAQ. The length of the CDR3 is 15 residues. The V and J ends lost 5 bases and 5 bases respectively, with 18 bases between them. RNA served as the template for amplifying TCR beta CDR3 regions. The authors performed first-round RT-PCR with HTBI primers and then a second-round multiplex PCR. TCRdb redid the calling of the multiplex PCR reads with MiXCR, one entry per CDR3 protein. The table shows a few hundred thousand distinct CDR3 sequences, with about 16% occurring only once. From fresh peripheral blood, approximately 10 ml in volume, the PBMCs were obtained. This entry comes from a study of Graves' ophthalmopathy and Graves' hyperthyroidism. Study results and caveats: A model built from 13 signatures distinguished ophthalmopathy from stable hyperthyroidism with roughly 85% sensitivity and approximately 82% specificity. Blood repertoires reportedly contained most expanded thyroid clonotypes above 0.001 frequency.

The chain uses TRBV7-8 and TRBJ1-1; a weak D match, TRBD1 (5 bases). The sequencing sample was made of peripheral blood. The origin of this receptor is a woman younger than 30 with Graves' ophthalmopathy. The CDR3 protein is CASSPNGGVWTEAFF. For the CDR3, the DNA is TGTGCCAGCAGCCCCAATGGGGGTGTATGGACTGAAGCTTTCTTT. Full variable domain (missing parts from reference TRBV7-8 and TRBJ1-1): GAGVSQSPRYKVAKRGQDVALRCDPISGHVSLFWYQQALGQGPEFLTYFQNEAQLDKSGLPSDRFFAERPEGSVSTLKIQRTQQEDSAVYLCASSPNGGVWTEAFFGQGTRLTVV.